Shown below are 32 T cell receptor beta chains from a single sample sequenced in a study of cytomegalovirus exposure and HLA in healthy donors. Primers for the PCR totalled 60 Vbeta and 13 Jbeta. Clones were read by immunoSEQ multiplex PCR, and TCRdb kept only the in-frame ones, dropping some. The sample includes about 130,000 clones, about 8.5% of them seen just once. Material for sequencing was PBMCs. Receptor source: a man between 40 and 49 years old in good health and CMV-seronegative.

The sample holds a few counts of this clone. The chain joins TRBV30 to TRBJ2-3; D not certain. Germline V gives CDR1 GTSNPN, CDR2 SVGIG (reference sequence). V was cut by 7 bases and J by 3 bases, with 11 bases left in between. The CDR3 contains 12 residues. CDR3 amino acids: CALDPGTDTQYF. The CDR3 nucleotides read TGTGCCTTAGATCCGGGTACAGATACGCAGTATTTT.

The chain employs TRBV28 and TRBJ1-2; no definite D call. The V gene's germline CDR1 is MDHEN and CDR2 SYDVKM. The CDR3 has 12 residues. V dropped 5 bases and J dropped 5 bases, with 9 bases sitting between them. The CDR3 sequence is CASSAIEYGYTF. The CDR3 DNA reads as TGTGCCAGCAGTGCGATCGAATATGGCTACACCTTC.

This clone was observed a handful of times. This chain connects TRBV7-6 to TRBJ2-3; no clear D. V was trimmed by 5 bases and J by 2 bases, leaving 5 bases between them. The CDR3 runs to 12 residues. CDR1 SGHVS and CDR2 FNYEAQ come from the germline V gene. CDR3 region: CASSPNTDTQYF. The CDR3 nucleotides read TGTGCCAGCAGCCCAAACACAGATACGCAGTATTTT.

The V gene is TRBV19, the J gene TRBJ1-2, with D perhaps TRBD1 (5 bases). V was trimmed by 5 bases and J by 7 bases, leaving 20 bases between them. Germline V lookup: CDR1 LNHDA, CDR2 SQIVND (reference sequence). The CDR3 consists of 15 residues. The CDR3: CASSSGGGAWGGYTF. Written as DNA, the CDR3 is TGTGCCAGTAGTTCTGGCGGTGGGGCCTGGGGTGGCTACACCTTC.

This clone was seen a few times. This chain links TRBV15 with TRBJ1-1, with TRBD1 as a possible D gene (6 bases). CDR1 LNHNV and CDR2 YYDKDF come from the germline V gene (reference sequence). CDR3 size: 14 residues. The V gene lost 4 bases and the J gene lost 1 base, with 10 bases spanning the gap. The DNA for the CDR3 is TGTGCCACCAGCAAGACAGGCCCGAACACTGAAGCTTTCTTT. Encoded protein: CATSKTGPNTEAFF.

The V and J genes are TRBV19 and TRBJ1-6; TRBD1 might be the D (6 bases). The V end was cut by 8 bases, the J end by 3 bases, with 11 bases between. This CDR3 spans 14 amino acids. The germline CDR1 and CDR2 sequences are LNHDA and SQIVND (reference sequence). CDR3 sequence reads: CASRDMGYNSPLHF. In DNA form, the CDR3 reads TGTGCCAGTCGGGACATGGGCTATAATTCACCCCTCCACTTT.

The table lists this clone with a few counts. The rearrangement uses TRBV6-1 and TRBJ1-1; tentatively, D is TRBD1 (6 bases). V was cut by 5 bases and J by 5 bases, with 9 bases left in between. Germline CDR1 and CDR2: MNHNS and SASEGT. The CDR3 sequence is 12 residues long. The CDR3 DNA sequence: TGTGCCAGCAGTCCAGGGGTTACTGAAGCTTTCTTT. Translated: CASSPGVTEAFF.

This clone was seen a handful of times. The chain carries TRBV6-4 and TRBJ1-6; TRBD1 aligns across 7 bases. This CDR3 is built from 13 residues. Germline trimming cut 5 bases from V and 7 bases from J; bases unmatched to any gene: 2. Germline-derived CDR1 and CDR2 are MRHNA and SNTAGT. The CDR3 nucleotides read TGTGCCAGCAGTCGGGGACAGAATTCACCCCTCCACTTT. It codes for CASSRGQNSPLHF.

The chain links TRBV2 to TRBJ1-5, with TRBD1 as a possible D gene (6 bases). The V end was cut by 2 bases, the J end by 6 bases, with 14 bases between. This CDR3 region has 15 residues. Germline assignment: CDR1 SNHLY and CDR2 FYNNEI. As DNA, the CDR3 is TGTGCCAGCAGTGAAATCAGGGGCAGCGGTCAGCCCCAGCATTTT. Encoded protein: CASSEIRGSGQPQHF.

The chain uses TRBV19 and TRBJ2-7, with no clear D. The germline V gene has CDR1 LNHDA and CDR2 SQIVND (reference sequence). The CDR3 totals 13 residues. With 4 bases removed from V and 1 base from J, the gap between germline ends came to 8 bases. The CDR3: CASSRRRSYEQYF. CDR3 nucleotide sequence: TGTGCCAGTAGTAGACGGAGATCCTACGAGCAGTACTTC. The full variable domain, its missing parts supplied by reference TRBV19 and TRBJ2-7, is DGGITQSPKYLFRKEGQNVTLSCEQNLNHDAMYWYRQDPGQGLRLIYYSQIVNDFQKGDIAEGYSVSREKKESFPLTVTSAQKNPTAFYLCASSRRRSYEQYFGPGTRLTVT.

The chain recombines TRBV2 with TRBJ2-1, with TRBD2 as a possible D gene (5 bases). CDR3 size: 12 residues. Trimming removed 6 bases at V and 10 bases at J, with 13 bases between. Germline CDR1 SNHLY, CDR2 FYNNEI. CDR3 amino acids: CASRAEASEQFF. In DNA form, the CDR3 reads TGTGCCAGCAGGGCGGAGGCGAGCGAGCAGTTCTTC.

The chain uses TRBV9 and TRBJ1-1; tentative D call: TRBD1 (6 bases). The germline V gene encodes CDR1 SGDLS and CDR2 YYNGEE. V shed 0 bases and J shed 3 bases, with 12 bases lying between them. CDR3 length equals 15 residues. CDR3 region: CASSVGQGPYTEAFF. CDR3 coding DNA: TGTGCCAGCAGCGTAGGTCAGGGGCCATACACTGAAGCTTTCTTT.

This clone was seen only a few times. This chain uses TRBV4-1 with TRBJ1-6; D gene unclear. Germline CDR1 and CDR2: MGHRA and YSYEKL. Deletions cut 1 base from V and 4 bases from J, with 8 bases between. CDR3 length: 15 residues. The DNA for the CDR3 is TGCGCCAGCAGCCAAGTCTTCCCTTATAATTCACCCCTCCACTTT. It is translated as CASSQVFPYNSPLHF.

CDR3 loop: CASSPSGGAQPQHF. The CDR3 nucleotides are TGTGCCAGCAGCCCCTCGGGGGGAGCTCAGCCCCAGCATTTT. The V and J genes are TRBV7-2 and TRBJ1-5; D might be TRBD1 (5 bases). The CDR3 totals 14 residues. Germline CDR1 is SGHTA and CDR2 is FQGNSA. V was shortened by 5 bases and J by 6 bases, with 14 bases between the two germline ends.

This clone was counted only a few times. This sequence joins TRBV28 and TRBJ2-7, with TRBD1 identical over 12 bases. The J segment lost 5 bases and the V segment lost 5 bases, leaving 4 bases of the junction unmatched. The germline CDR1 and CDR2 sequences are MDHEN and SYDVKM. The CDR3 spans 14 residues. The CDR3 spells CASSRDRGRDEQYF. DNA of the CDR3: TGTGCCAGCAGTAGGGACAGGGGGCGGGACGAGCAGTACTTC.

The rearrangement links TRBV9 to TRBJ2-7, with TRBD1 matching 8 bases. V gave up 3 bases and J gave up 7 bases; unmatched junction bases: 15. Per germline, CDR1 SGDLS and CDR2 YYNGEE. The length of the CDR3 is 16 residues. CDR3 coding DNA: TGTGCCAGCAGCGCAAATACGAGTCCAGGGGGCAGGGAGCAGTACTTC. Protein sequence: CASSANTSPGGREQYF.

This clone was seen more than once but under ten times. This chain uses TRBV7-9 with TRBJ1-1; no reliable D call. The CDR3 length is 14 residues. Germline lookup yields CDR1 SEHNR and CDR2 FQNEAQ (reference sequence). Trimming pared 5 bases from V and 1 base from J, leaving 11 bases between. In DNA form, the CDR3 reads TGTGCCAGCAGCGTACCAGAAAGGAACACTGAAGCTTTCTTT. It is translated as CASSVPERNTEAFF.

The chain couples TRBV28 to TRBJ2-1; 10 bases are shared with TRBD2. Losses at the gene ends were 7 bases for V and 1 base for J; bases not matched to a gene: 10. CDR3 size: 17 residues. Germline CDR1 MDHEN, CDR2 SYDVKM. CDR3 amino acids: CASTSSGGPRSYNEQFF. CDR3 nucleotides: TGTGCCAGCACGTCTAGCGGGGGTCCGAGATCCTACAATGAGCAGTTCTTC.

This clone has only a few counts. The chain links TRBV7-2 to TRBJ1-2; 9 nucleotides line up with TRBD1. The CDR3 spans 15 residues. Germline V gives CDR1 SGHTA, CDR2 FQGNSA. V was clipped by 5 bases and J by 4 bases; unmatched bases: 8. CDR3 coding DNA: TGTGCCAGCAGCCCCAGACAGGGGGGGGGCTATGGCTACACCTTC. Its translation is CASSPRQGGGYGYTF. Full variable domain (remainder filled in from reference TRBV7-2 and TRBJ1-2): GAGVSQSPSNKVTEKGKDVELRCDPISGHTALYWYRQSLGQGLEFLIYFQGNSAPDKSGLPSDRFSAERTGGSVSTLTIQRTQQEDSAVYLCASSPRQGGGYGYTFGSGTRLTVV.

This chain uses TRBV2 with TRBJ1-5; D not certain. This CDR3 is built from 13 residues. With 11 bases removed from V and 4 bases from J, the gap between germline ends came to 15 bases. Germline V lookup: CDR1 SNHLY, CDR2 FYNNEI. DNA for the CDR3: TGTGCCGCACGCCGGGAGAAGAATCAGCCCCAGCATTTT. Its protein is CAARREKNQPQHF.

This clone was counted a few times. The V gene is TRBV27, the J gene TRBJ2-1; D might be TRBD2 (6 bases). V was clipped by 2 bases and J by 6 bases, with 17 bases between them. The CDR3 runs to 16 residues. Germline V gene sequence: CDR1 MNHEY, CDR2 SMNVEV (reference sequence). The CDR3 loop reads CASSLTRQGGGNEQFF. The CDR3 DNA follows: TGTGCCAGCAGTTTAACTCGGCAGGGAGGTGGCAATGAGCAGTTCTTC.

The chain couples TRBV30 to TRBJ1-6, with 9 bases aligning to TRBD1. Germline V gene sequence: CDR1 GTSNPN, CDR2 SVGIG (reference sequence). This CDR3 comprises 15 residues. The ends lost 3 bases at V and 4 bases at J; junction bases unmatched: 4. CDR3 residues: CAWRRDREYNSPLHF. As DNA, the CDR3 is TGTGCCTGGAGGCGGGACAGGGAGTATAATTCACCCCTCCACTTT. Using reference TRBV30 and TRBJ1-6 for the parts outside the CDR3, the full variable domain is SQTIHQWPATLVQPVGSPLSLECTVEGTSNPNLYWYRQAAGRGLQLLFYSVGIGQISSEVPQNLSASRPQDRQFILSSKKLLLSDSGFYLCAWRRDREYNSPLHFGNGTRLTVT.

This clone was found a few times. The CDR3 sequence is CASSVGGAGGEKLFF. CDR3 DNA sequence: TGTGCCAGCAGCGTAGGTGGGGCCGGAGGGGAAAAACTGTTTTTT. The J gene is TRBJ1-4, the V gene TRBV9; maybe TRBD1 (5 bases). Trimming cost V 0 bases and J 8 bases, with 14 bases left between them. Germline CDR1 and CDR2: SGDLS and YYNGEE. The CDR3 has 15 amino acids.

The chain uses TRBV7-7 and TRBJ2-2; TRBD2 matches 8 bases. Germline trimming cut 1 base from V and 1 base from J; bases unmatched to any gene: 2. CDR1 SSHAT and CDR2 FNYEAQ come from the germline V gene (reference sequence). The CDR3 length is 16 residues. CDR3 protein: CASSLVAGGNTGELFF. The CDR3 nucleotides read TGTGCCAGCAGCTTAGTTGCGGGGGGGAACACCGGGGAGCTGTTTTTT. The full variable domain, in which reference TRBV7-7 and TRBJ2-2 provide the parts outside the CDR3, is GAGVSQSPRYKVTKRGQDVTLRCDPISSHATLYWYQQALGQGPEFLTYFNYEAQPDKSGLPSDRFSAERPEGSISTLTIQRTEQRDSAMYRCASSLVAGGNTGELFFGEGSRLTVL.

This clone was recorded a few times. This rearrangement joins TRBV10-3 to TRBJ2-7; maybe TRBD2 (6 bases). V lost 8 bases to trimming and J lost 2 bases, with 13 bases between them. The germline gives CDR1 ENHRY, CDR2 SYGVKD. This CDR3 is built from 13 residues. The CDR3 region is CAIGRRYPYEQYF. The CDR3 DNA follows: TGTGCCATCGGGAGGCGGTACCCCTACGAGCAGTACTTC.

The rearrangement uses TRBV4-1 and TRBJ2-4, with 9 bases lining up with TRBD1. The ends lost 1 base at V and 8 bases at J; junction bases unmatched: 12. The CDR3 has 17 amino acids. Germline V CDR1 and CDR2: MGHRA, YSYEKL. The CDR3 DNA sequence: TGCGCCAGCAGCCAAGGATTAAGGTGGACAGGGGAAGACATTCAGTACTTC. Encoded protein: CASSQGLRWTGEDIQYF.

This clone was picked up a small number of times. The chain couples TRBV7-2 to TRBJ1-5; no firm D call. This CDR3 has 13 residues. CDR1 is SGHTA, CDR2 FQGNSA, per germline. The germline V and J ends were trimmed by 3 bases and 5 bases, with 8 bases remaining between them. The CDR3, as DNA: TGTGCCAGCAGCTTGAGGGAGTATCAGCCCCAGCATTTT. Translation gives CASSLREYQPQHF. Full variable domain (missing parts from reference TRBV7-2 and TRBJ1-5): GAGVSQSPSNKVTEKGKDVELRCDPISGHTALYWYRQSLGQGLEFLIYFQGNSAPDKSGLPSDRFSAERTGGSVSTLTIQRTQQEDSAVYLCASSLREYQPQHFGDGTRLSIL.

V is TRBV6-5 and J is TRBJ2-7; 11 positions match TRBD1. Germline lookup yields CDR1 MNHEY and CDR2 SVGAGI. The ends lost 5 bases at V and 6 bases at J; junction bases unmatched: 9. The CDR3 length is 15 residues. CDR3 in DNA: TGTGCCAGCAGTCCTGGACAGGGGGCGCTGGGCGAGCAGTACTTC. Encoded protein: CASSPGQGALGEQYF.

This clone was recorded a few times. The V gene is TRBV7-2, the J gene TRBJ1-2; D is possibly TRBD1 (6 bases). The CDR3 runs 15 residues. The V end was cut by 3 bases, the J end by 4 bases, with 15 bases between. Germline loops: CDR1 SGHTA, CDR2 FQGNSA. CDR3 DNA: TGTGCCAGCAGCTTGGTGGACAGACTACTCTATGGCTACACCTTC. This codes for CASSLVDRLLYGYTF.

V usage is TRBV5-1 and J usage is TRBJ2-5, with D perhaps TRBD2 (6 bases). Germline V gene lookup returns CDR1 SGHRS and CDR2 YFSETQ. The CDR3 runs 17 residues. Trimming removed 0 bases from V and 0 bases from J, with 15 bases in between. The CDR3 bases are TGCGCCAGCAGCTTGGCCAAAGGTGGAGGGTACCAAGAGACCCAGTACTTC. It encodes CASSLAKGGGYQETQYF.

V usage is TRBV7-9 and J usage is TRBJ2-7; 13 bases agree with TRBD2. Looked up from germline, CDR1 is SEHNR and CDR2 is FQNEAQ (reference sequence). The CDR3 sequence is 14 residues long. The ends lost 4 bases at V and 3 bases at J; junction bases unmatched: 0. The CDR3 DNA reads as TGTGCCAGCAGCTGGACTAGCGGGGGCTACGAGCAGTACTTC. Its protein is CASSWTSGGYEQYF.

This clone was recorded a few times. V gene TRBV29-1 combines with J gene TRBJ2-2; D may be TRBD1 (5 bases). V was clipped by 2 bases and J by 8 bases, with 12 bases between them. Germline V gene data show CDR1 as SQVTM and CDR2 as ANQGSEA. CDR3 length: 13 amino acids. The CDR3: CSVELLGPGELFF. The CDR3 nucleotides are TGCAGCGTTGAATTACTGGGGCCGGGGGAGCTGTTTTTT.